This TCR beta chain originates from a study of cytomegalovirus exposure and HLA in healthy donors. Study findings and constraints: Rare TCR sequences predominated, though certain public TCRs were found in many donors.

Points on this clone: The target antigen is unknown.

Germline V gene sequence: CDR1 SGHRS, CDR2 YFSETQ. The junction had 3 bases not matched to a gene; V was cut back by 0 bases and J by 4 bases. This CDR3 comprises 15 residues. Amplification used 60 Vbeta primers and 13 Jbeta primers. Generated by immunoSEQ multiplex PCR, the TCRdb table keeps only in-frame clones and is missing some. The data show under 200,000 clones, roughly 80% seen once. The chain recombines TRBV5-1 with TRBJ1-4; 7 nucleotides match TRBD1. Sequencing was done on a sample of PBMCs. This receptor was obtained from a woman aged 18-29 years in good health and CMV-seronegative. The CDR3 loop reads CASSLGQGNNEKLFF. For the CDR3, the DNA is TGCGCCAGCAGCTTGGGACAGGGAAATAATGAAAAACTGTTTTTT.